The 32 T cell receptor beta chains below all came from one sample that was sequenced in a study of blood T cell repertoires in COVID-19. TCRdb keeps only in-frame clones here, not all; method: immunoSEQ multiplex PCR. The profile shows a few hundred thousand clones, about 91% of them singletons. Sequenced material: peripheral blood. These receptor sequences come from a woman aged 45-65 years with COVID-19, enrolled during active disease.

This clone has just one count. The V call is TRBV27, the J call TRBJ2-7; TRBD1 matches at 10 bases. With V trimmed by 8 bases and J by 5 bases, 6 bases remained unmatched. The CDR3 consists of 13 residues. Germline CDR1 MNHEY, CDR2 SMNVEV (reference sequence). The chain's CDR3 is CASGRTGGDEQYF. In nucleotides, the CDR3 is TGTGCCAGCGGGAGGACAGGGGGGGACGAGCAGTACTTC.

The chain links TRBV18 to TRBJ1-5; TRBD1 might be the D (5 bases). Trimming stripped 3 bases from V and 6 bases from J, with 12 bases between. Germline CDR1 is KGHSH and CDR2 is LQKENI. CDR3 length: 14 amino acids. The CDR3 here is CASSPGAGSQPQHF. The CDR3 coding sequence is TGTGCCAGCTCACCCGGGGCGGGGAGTCAGCCCCAGCATTTT.

The chain carries TRBV9 and TRBJ2-7; TRBD2 is a possible D gene (5 bases). V was trimmed by 4 bases and J by 7 bases, leaving 12 bases between them. The CDR3 runs 12 residues. Germline loops: CDR1 SGDLS, CDR2 YYNGEE. The CDR3 coding sequence is TGTGCCAGCAGCTACCGGACGGGGGAGCAGTACTTC. Protein product: CASSYRTGEQYF.

A remark on this clone: Different DNA sequences within this sample yield the same CDR3. The chain links TRBV5-1 to TRBJ1-1, with 10 bases fitting TRBD1. The trim removed 4 bases at V and 4 bases at J, leaving 4 bases unmatched. Germline CDR1 is SGHRS and CDR2 is YFSETQ. The CDR3 spans 14 residues. CDR3 bases: TGCGCCAGCAGCCCAGGGACAGGGGCCACTGAAGCTTTCTTT. Its translation: CASSPGTGATEAFF.

The CDR3 DNA is TGTGCCAGCAGCCCCGGACTAGACGGCATGGGAACAGATACGCAGTATTTT. It encodes CASSPGLDGMGTDTQYF. The V gene is TRBV5-4, the J gene TRBJ2-3; 7 nucleotides match TRBD2. V lost 4 bases and J lost 3; bases outside the gene matches: 14. The CDR3 runs to 17 residues. Germline lookup yields CDR1 SGHNT and CDR2 YYREEE (reference sequence).

The chain has TRBV27 and TRBJ2-1, with a possible D match to TRBD2 (5 bases). Germline CDR1 reads MNHEY; CDR2 reads SMNVEV (reference sequence). CDR3 size: 12 residues. Trimming stripped 3 bases from V and 9 bases from J, with 9 bases between. CDR3 bases: TGTGCCAGCAGTTTTTCCGGGGTTGAGCAGTTCTTC. Translation gives CASSFSGVEQFF.

The chain combines TRBV10-2 with TRBJ2-7, with TRBD1 as a possible D gene (5 bases). Trimming left V 2 bases short and J 4 bases short, with 9 bases between. The CDR3 is made up of 13 amino acids. CDR1 WSHSY and CDR2 SAAADI come from the germline V gene. CDR3 nucleotide sequence: TGCGCCAGCAGTGAGGACAGCCTATACGAGCAGTACTTC. This sequence encodes CASSEDSLYEQYF.

The chain carries TRBV27 and TRBJ2-1; 14 positions match TRBD2. Germline V lookup: CDR1 MNHEY, CDR2 SMNVEV (reference sequence). J gave up 3 bases and V 7 bases, and 5 bases lay outside the gene matches. This CDR3 contains 16 residues. The CDR3 DNA sequence: TGTGCCAGCAAACCGGGACTAGCGGGGGACTACAATGAGCAGTTCTTC. It translates to CASKPGLAGDYNEQFF.

The V and J genes are TRBV28 and TRBJ2-1; possibly TRBD1 for D (7 bases). Germline-derived CDR1 and CDR2 are MDHEN and SYDVKM. This CDR3 is built from 11 residues. The ends were cut back, 10 bases at V and 12 bases at J, with 16 bases in the middle. The CDR3 coding sequence is TGTGCCACCTCTGACAGGGACTCGCAGTTCTTC. Amino acids: CATSDRDSQFF.

V is TRBV2 and J is TRBJ1-5, with D perhaps matching TRBD1 (6 bases). Deletions cut 6 bases from V and 1 base from J, with 13 bases between. Germline CDR1 reads SNHLY; CDR2 reads FYNNEI. There are 15 residues in the CDR3. The CDR3 DNA sequence: TGTGCCAGCAGCCACAGGGTGAGGAGCAATCAGCCCCAGCATTTT. Translation gives CASSHRVRSNQPQHF. The full variable domain, rest sourced from reference TRBV2 and TRBJ1-5, is EPEVTQTPSHQVTQMGQEVILRCVPISNHLYFYWYRQILGQKVEFLVSFYNNEISEKSEIFDDQFSVERPDGSNFTLKIRSTKLEDSAMYFCASSHRVRSNQPQHFGDGTRLSIL.

This clone was detected only once. The chain uses TRBV7-3 and TRBJ1-2, with 10 positions matching TRBD1. The CDR3 extends over 16 amino acids. Germline CDR1 and CDR2: SGHTA and FQGTGA. The J segment lost 6 bases and the V segment lost 5 bases, leaving 12 bases of the junction unmatched. CDR3 in DNA: TGTGCCAGCAGCCTCGGGGCGGGACAGGGGAGGGATGGCTACACCTTC. Protein sequence: CASSLGAGQGRDGYTF.

The chain combines TRBV29-1 with TRBJ2-2; TRBD1 matches at 7 bases. The germline V gene has CDR1 SQVTM and CDR2 ANQGSEA. The ends lost 4 bases at V and 0 bases at J; junction bases unmatched: 2. The length of the CDR3 is 14 residues. CDR3 bases: TGCAGCGTTGTGGACAGGACGAACACCGGGGAGCTGTTTTTT. This encodes CSVVDRTNTGELFF.

The V gene is TRBV9, the J gene TRBJ1-1, with a weak D call TRBD1 (6 bases). The germline gives CDR1 SGDLS, CDR2 YYNGEE. Trimming cost V 5 bases and J 1 base, with 18 bases left between them. The CDR3 length is 16 residues. Here the CDR3 reads CASRWDTQVENTEAFF. CDR3 coding DNA: TGTGCCAGCAGGTGGGACACCCAGGTGGAGAACACTGAAGCTTTCTTT.

This clone was observed a few times. V is TRBV6-5 and J is TRBJ1-6, with 8 positions matching TRBD1. Germline V gives CDR1 MNHEY, CDR2 SVGAGI. This CDR3 spans 16 amino acids. Trimming cost V 0 bases and J 8 bases; bases outside gene matches: 6. CDR3 DNA sequence: TGTGCCAGCAGTTACTCGGGCCCCAGGGGGCATTCACCCCTCCACTTT. This encodes CASSYSGPRGHSPLHF.

The chain uses TRBV3-1 (or the pseudogene TRBV3-2) and TRBJ1-3; D is uncertain. The CDR3 length is 16 residues. CDR1 and CDR2 (germline): LGHDT, YNNKEL (reference sequence). Trimming left V 0 bases short and J 0 bases short, with 9 bases between. The CDR3: CASSQDLAYSGNTIYF. In DNA, the CDR3 is TGTGCCAGCAGCCAAGATCTAGCCTACTCTGGAAACACCATATATTTT.

The V gene is TRBV5-1, the J gene TRBJ1-6, with D hard to call. Deletions cut 0 bases from V and 0 bases from J, with 4 bases between. This CDR3 contains 15 residues. Germline CDR1 SGHRS, CDR2 YFSETQ. CDR3 protein: CASSLDSSYNSPLHF. In nucleotides, the CDR3 is TGCGCCAGCAGCTTGGACAGCTCCTATAATTCACCCCTCCACTTT.

This clone has only a few counts. The chain joins TRBV29-1 to TRBJ1-1; D may be TRBD1 (5 bases). The CDR3 has 13 residues. Trimming shortened V by 7 bases and J by 5 bases, and 17 bases separated the two germline ends. Germline CDR1 and CDR2: SQVTM and ANQGSEA. CDR3 sequence reads: CSAGGAAGTEAFF. CDR3 bases: TGCAGCGCCGGCGGGGCCGCGGGTACTGAAGCTTTCTTT.

This chain uses TRBV28 with TRBJ2-1; 7 bases fit TRBD1. This CDR3 is built from 15 residues. Germline V gene sequence: CDR1 MDHEN, CDR2 SYDVKM. V gave up 6 bases and J gave up 3 bases; unmatched junction bases: 8. The CDR3 loop reads CASSPRDRYYNEQFF. CDR3 in DNA: TGTGCCAGCAGCCCCCGGGACAGATACTACAATGAGCAGTTCTTC.

The genes are TRBV5-1 and TRBJ2-7; TRBD1 matches at 7 bases. J lost 4 bases, V lost 0 bases, and 7 bases had no gene match. The CDR3 is 15 residues long. Germline CDR1 and CDR2: SGHRS and YFSETQ. In DNA form, the CDR3 reads TGCGCCAGCAGCTTGGACAGGGGAAGAAGTTACGAGCAGTACTTC. Translation: CASSLDRGRSYEQYF.

The gene calls are TRBV6-4 and TRBJ2-2, with TRBD2 as a possible D gene (7 bases). CDR1 MRHNA and CDR2 SNTAGT come from the germline V gene. V lost 5 bases and J lost 4, with 17 bases in between. CDR3 size: 16 residues. CDR3 protein: CASSPTAGASTGELFF. For the CDR3, the DNA is TGTGCCAGCAGTCCTACGGCGGGGGCGAGCACCGGGGAGCTGTTTTTT.

The chain recombines TRBV5-6 with TRBJ2-7; 7 bases agree with TRBD1. Germline V gene sequence: CDR1 SGHDT, CDR2 YYEEEE. V dropped 5 bases and J dropped 3; count of bases not matched to a gene: 2. The CDR3 totals 12 residues. The CDR3 bases are TGTGCCAGCAGTCGACAGGGCTACGAGCAGTACTTC. Its protein product is CASSRQGYEQYF.

This clone was picked up a small number of times. This sequence joins TRBV9 and TRBJ1-1, with D unclear. CDR1 is SGDLS, CDR2 YYNGEE, per germline. This CDR3 region has 14 residues. Trimming stripped 4 bases from V and 6 bases from J, with 16 bases between. CDR3 in amino acids: CASSPSRRDAEAFF. CDR3 nucleotide sequence: TGTGCCAGCAGCCCATCTAGACGGGATGCTGAAGCTTTCTTT.

J is TRBJ1-4 and V is TRBV11-2; tentatively, D is TRBD1 (5 bases). This CDR3 region has 15 residues. Germline CDR1 SGHAT, CDR2 FQNNGV. V was clipped by 5 bases and J by 9 bases, with 19 bases between them. CDR3 sequence: CASSPTGGEAQKLFF. In nucleotides, the CDR3 is TGTGCCAGCAGCCCGACGGGGGGGGAGGCTCAAAAACTGTTTTTT.

The chain carries TRBV19 and TRBJ1-1; D is possibly TRBD1 (6 bases). The CDR3 consists of 13 residues. V shed 5 bases and J shed 6 bases, with 13 bases lying between them. The V gene's germline CDR1 is LNHDA and CDR2 SQIVND (reference sequence). CDR3 bases: TGTGCCAGTAGTTTTTCAGGGGATTCTGAAGCTTTCTTT. This translates into CASSFSGDSEAFF. Full variable domain (outside the CDR3, taken from reference TRBV19 and TRBJ1-1): DGGITQSPKYLFRKEGQNVTLSCEQNLNHDAMYWYRQDPGQGLRLIYYSQIVNDFQKGDIAEGYSVSREKKESFPLTVTSAQKNPTAFYLCASSFSGDSEAFFGQGTRLTVV.

This clone showed up just once. The chain recombines TRBV27 with TRBJ2-3; no firm D call. Germline V gives CDR1 MNHEY, CDR2 SMNVEV (reference sequence). The CDR3 has 15 residues. Trimming left V 3 bases short and J 6 bases short, with 16 bases between. The CDR3: CASSLVAGQADTQYF. The CDR3 DNA is TGTGCCAGCAGTTTGGTCGCTGGGCAGGCGGATACGCAGTATTTT.

This chain connects TRBV2 to TRBJ2-6, with 9 bases identical to TRBD2. Unmatched junction bases numbered 15, after V lost 8 bases and J lost 4 bases. Germline V CDR1 and CDR2: SNHLY, FYNNEI. The CDR3 length is 18 residues. The CDR3 here is CASEGTSSPRAGANVLTF. The DNA of the CDR3 is TGTGCCAGCGAGGGGACTAGCTCACCTAGAGCGGGGGCCAACGTCCTGACTTTC. The full variable domain, completed using reference TRBV2 and TRBJ2-6, is EPEVTQTPSHQVTQMGQEVILRCVPISNHLYFYWYRQILGQKVEFLVSFYNNEISEKSEIFDDQFSVERPDGSNFTLKIRSTKLEDSAMYFCASEGTSSPRAGANVLTFGAGSRLTVL.

V usage is TRBV11-2 and J usage is TRBJ2-7, with 9 positions matching TRBD1. This CDR3 contains 15 residues. V lost 1 base to trimming and J lost 2 bases; unmatched junction nucleotides: 3. The germline V gene encodes CDR1 SGHAT and CDR2 FQNNGV. CDR3 DNA: TGTGCCAGCAGCTTAGGACAGGGGGATACCTACGAGCAGTACTTC. Encoded protein: CASSLGQGDTYEQYF. The full variable domain, in which reference TRBV11-2 and TRBJ2-7 provide the parts outside the CDR3, is EAGVAQSPRYKIIEKRQSVAFWCNPISGHATLYWYQQILGQGPKLLIQFQNNGVVDDSQLPKDRFSAERLKGVDSTLKIQPAKLEDSAVYLCASSLGQGDTYEQYFGPGTRLTVT.

DNA of the CDR3: TGTGCCAGCAGCCAAGATCTGGGCAGTCCCTCCTACAATGAGCAGTTCTTC. As protein: CASSQDLGSPSYNEQFF. This rearrangement joins TRBV3-1 (or the pseudogene TRBV3-2) to TRBJ2-1; D is unresolved. V was trimmed by 0 bases and J by 0 bases, leaving 12 bases between them. The germline CDR1 and CDR2 sequences are LGHDT and YNNKEL (reference sequence). The CDR3 spans 17 residues.

This chain uses TRBV5-4 with TRBJ2-3; D ambiguous. Per the germline V gene, CDR1 is SGHNT and CDR2 is YYREEE (reference sequence). Deletions cut 4 bases from V and 2 bases from J, with 17 bases between. The CDR3 has 16 amino acids. The DNA for the CDR3 is TGTGCCAGCAGCGCAACGGTAGTCTCTAACACAGATACGCAGTATTTT. This encodes CASSATVVSNTDTQYF.

The chain employs TRBV23-1 and TRBJ1-5; TRBD1 matches at 9 bases. TRBV23-1 is flagged as an ORF with uncertain function. Germline trimming cut 0 bases from V and 5 bases from J; bases unmatched to any gene: 8. The CDR3 has 17 residues. The chain's CDR3 is CASSQSKGQGNYQPQHF. The CDR3 bases are TGCGCCAGCAGTCAATCAAAAGGACAGGGGAATTATCAGCCCCAGCATTTT.

This sequence joins TRBV7-8 and TRBJ1-5; D gene unclear. Germline V gives CDR1 SGHVS, CDR2 FQNEAQ. The CDR3 extends over 16 amino acids. Trimming took off 0 bases at V and 0 bases at J, with 9 bases between the two ends. The CDR3 protein is CASSLAAGVSNQPQHF. In DNA, the CDR3 is TGTGCCAGCAGCTTAGCCGCCGGGGTTAGCAATCAGCCCCAGCATTTT.

The rearrangement uses TRBV24-1 and TRBJ2-3; D unclear. This CDR3 is built from 13 residues. In germline, CDR1 is KGHDR, CDR2 SFDVKD. Trimming pared 5 bases from V and 5 bases from J, leaving 10 bases between. In nucleotides, the CDR3 is TGTGCCACCAGTGTCCTAGAAGGAGATACGCAGTATTTT. It is translated as CATSVLEGDTQYF.